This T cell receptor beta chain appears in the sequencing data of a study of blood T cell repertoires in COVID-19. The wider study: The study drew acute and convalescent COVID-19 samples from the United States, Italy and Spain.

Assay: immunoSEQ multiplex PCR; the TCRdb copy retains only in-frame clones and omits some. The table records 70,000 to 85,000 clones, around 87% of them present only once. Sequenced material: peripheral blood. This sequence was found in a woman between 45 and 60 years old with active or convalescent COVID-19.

CDR3: CSVEIAGFSSSYEQYF. Written as DNA, the CDR3 is TGCAGCGTTGAAATTGCAGGCTTTAGTAGCTCCTACGAGCAGTACTTC. This rearrangement joins TRBV29-1 to TRBJ2-7; D remains unclear. CDR1 is SQVTM, CDR2 ANQGSEA, per germline. V was shortened by 2 bases and J by 0 bases, with 17 bases between the two germline ends. The CDR3 covers 16 residues.